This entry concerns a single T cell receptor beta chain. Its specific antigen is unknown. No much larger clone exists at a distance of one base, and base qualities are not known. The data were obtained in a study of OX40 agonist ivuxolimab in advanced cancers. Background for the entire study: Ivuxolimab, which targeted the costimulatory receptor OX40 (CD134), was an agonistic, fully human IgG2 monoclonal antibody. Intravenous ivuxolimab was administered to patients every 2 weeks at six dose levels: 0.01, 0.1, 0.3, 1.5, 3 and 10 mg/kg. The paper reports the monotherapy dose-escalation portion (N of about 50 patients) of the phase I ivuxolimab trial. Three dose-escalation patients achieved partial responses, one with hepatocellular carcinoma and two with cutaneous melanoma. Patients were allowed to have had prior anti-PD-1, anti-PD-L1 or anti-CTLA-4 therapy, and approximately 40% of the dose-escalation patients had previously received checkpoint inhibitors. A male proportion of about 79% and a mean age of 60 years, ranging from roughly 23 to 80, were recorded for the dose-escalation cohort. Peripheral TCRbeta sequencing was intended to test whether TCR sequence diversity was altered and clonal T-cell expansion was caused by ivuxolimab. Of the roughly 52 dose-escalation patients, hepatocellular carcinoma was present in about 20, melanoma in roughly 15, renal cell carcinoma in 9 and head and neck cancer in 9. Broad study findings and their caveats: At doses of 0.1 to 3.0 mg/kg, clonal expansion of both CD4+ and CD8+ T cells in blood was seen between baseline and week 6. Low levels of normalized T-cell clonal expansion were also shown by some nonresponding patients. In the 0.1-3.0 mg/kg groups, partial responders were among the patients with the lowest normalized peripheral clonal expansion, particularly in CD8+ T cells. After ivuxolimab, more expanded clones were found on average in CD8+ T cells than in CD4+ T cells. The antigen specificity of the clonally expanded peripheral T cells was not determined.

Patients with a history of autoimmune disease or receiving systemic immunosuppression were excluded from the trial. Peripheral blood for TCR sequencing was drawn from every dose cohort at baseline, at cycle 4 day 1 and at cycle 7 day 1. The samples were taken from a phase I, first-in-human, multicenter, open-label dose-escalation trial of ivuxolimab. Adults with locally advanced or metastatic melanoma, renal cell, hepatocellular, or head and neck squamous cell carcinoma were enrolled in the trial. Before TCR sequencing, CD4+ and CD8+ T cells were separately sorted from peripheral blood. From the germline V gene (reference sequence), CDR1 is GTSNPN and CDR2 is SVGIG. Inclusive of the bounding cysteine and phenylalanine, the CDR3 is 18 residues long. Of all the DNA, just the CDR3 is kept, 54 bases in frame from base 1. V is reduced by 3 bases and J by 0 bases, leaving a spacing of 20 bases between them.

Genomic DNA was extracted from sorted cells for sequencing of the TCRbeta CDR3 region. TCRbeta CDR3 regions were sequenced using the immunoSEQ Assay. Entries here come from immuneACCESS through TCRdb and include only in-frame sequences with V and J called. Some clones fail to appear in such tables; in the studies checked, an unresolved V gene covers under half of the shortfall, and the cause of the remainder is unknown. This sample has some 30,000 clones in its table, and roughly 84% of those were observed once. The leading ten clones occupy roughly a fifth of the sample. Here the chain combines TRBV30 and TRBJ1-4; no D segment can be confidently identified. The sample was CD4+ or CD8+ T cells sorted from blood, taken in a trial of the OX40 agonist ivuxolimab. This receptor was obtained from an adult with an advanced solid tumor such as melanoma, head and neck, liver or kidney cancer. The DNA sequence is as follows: TGTGCCTGGAGACGGACGGATGCCTATCCTACAACTAATGAAAAACTGTTTTTT. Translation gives CAWRRTDAYPTTNEKLFF.